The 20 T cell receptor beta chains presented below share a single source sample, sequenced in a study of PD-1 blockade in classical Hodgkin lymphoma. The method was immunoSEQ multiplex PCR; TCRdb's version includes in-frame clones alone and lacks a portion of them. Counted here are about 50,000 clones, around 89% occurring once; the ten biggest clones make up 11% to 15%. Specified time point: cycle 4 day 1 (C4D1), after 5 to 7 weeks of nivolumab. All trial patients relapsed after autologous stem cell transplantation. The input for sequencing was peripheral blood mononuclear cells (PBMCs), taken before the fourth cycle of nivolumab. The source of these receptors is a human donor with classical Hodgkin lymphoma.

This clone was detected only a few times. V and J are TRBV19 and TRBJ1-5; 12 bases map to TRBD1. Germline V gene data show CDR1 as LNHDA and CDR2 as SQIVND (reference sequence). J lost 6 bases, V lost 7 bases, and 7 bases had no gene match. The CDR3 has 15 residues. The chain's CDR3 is CASNTGQGARQPQHF. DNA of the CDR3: TGTGCCAGTAATACGGGACAGGGGGCCCGTCAGCCCCAGCATTTT.

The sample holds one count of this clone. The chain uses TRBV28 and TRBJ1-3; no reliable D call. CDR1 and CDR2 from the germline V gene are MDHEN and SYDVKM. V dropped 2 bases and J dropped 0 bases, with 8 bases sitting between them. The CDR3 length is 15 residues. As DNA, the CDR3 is TGTGCCAGCAGTTTAGACGTCAGCTCTGGAAACACCATATATTTT. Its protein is CASSLDVSSGNTIYF.

The CDR3 DNA reads TGTGCCAGCAGCTTAGGTTACGAAGGCTACGAGCAGTACTTC. Translating gives CASSLGYEGYEQYF. The V and J genes are TRBV11-2 and TRBJ2-7; D remains ambiguous. The V and J ends lost 1 base and 3 bases respectively, with 10 bases between them. Germline lookup yields CDR1 SGHAT and CDR2 FQNNGV. The CDR3 consists of 14 residues.

DNA for the CDR3: TGCGCCAGCAGCTCGGTGGGGGGAGTCCCGCAGTATTTT. This gives the protein CASSSVGGVPQYF. The V call is TRBV4-1, the J call TRBJ2-3; D may be TRBD2 (6 bases). The germline gives CDR1 MGHRA, CDR2 YSYEKL. This CDR3 is 13 amino acids long. V dropped 5 bases and J dropped 10 bases, with 16 bases sitting between them.

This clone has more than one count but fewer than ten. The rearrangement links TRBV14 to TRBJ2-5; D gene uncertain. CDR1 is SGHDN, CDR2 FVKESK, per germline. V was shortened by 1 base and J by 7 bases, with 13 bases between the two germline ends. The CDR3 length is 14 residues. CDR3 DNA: TGTGCCAGCAGCCAAGCTGCTGGCACGGGGACCCAGTACTTC. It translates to CASSQAAGTGTQYF.

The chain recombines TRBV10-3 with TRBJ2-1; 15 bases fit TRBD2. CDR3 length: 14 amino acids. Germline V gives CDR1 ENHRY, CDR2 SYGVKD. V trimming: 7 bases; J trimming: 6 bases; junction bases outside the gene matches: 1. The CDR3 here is CAIKGLAGGNEQFF. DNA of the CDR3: TGTGCCATCAAGGGACTAGCGGGAGGCAATGAGCAGTTCTTC.

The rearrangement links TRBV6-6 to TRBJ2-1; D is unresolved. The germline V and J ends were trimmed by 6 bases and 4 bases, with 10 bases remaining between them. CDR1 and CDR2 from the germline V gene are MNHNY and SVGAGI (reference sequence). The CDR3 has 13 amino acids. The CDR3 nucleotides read TGTGCCAGCAGACACTTCCAATACAATGAGCAGTTCTTC. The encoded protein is CASRHFQYNEQFF.

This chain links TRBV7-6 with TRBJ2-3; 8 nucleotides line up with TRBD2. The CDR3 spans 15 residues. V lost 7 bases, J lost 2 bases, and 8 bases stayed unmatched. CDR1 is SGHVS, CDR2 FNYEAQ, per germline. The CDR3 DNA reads TGTGCCAGCACCCTAGCGGGCGGGGACACAGATACGCAGTATTTT. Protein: CASTLAGGDTDTQYF.

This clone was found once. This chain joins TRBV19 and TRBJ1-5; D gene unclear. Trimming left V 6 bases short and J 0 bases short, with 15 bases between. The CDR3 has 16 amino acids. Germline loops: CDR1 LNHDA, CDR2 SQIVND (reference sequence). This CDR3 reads CASRLSGPNSNQPQHF. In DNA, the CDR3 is TGTGCCAGTAGGCTGTCGGGTCCTAATAGCAATCAGCCCCAGCATTTT. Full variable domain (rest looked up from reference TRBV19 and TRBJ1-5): DGGITQSPKYLFRKEGQNVTLSCEQNLNHDAMYWYRQDPGQGLRLIYYSQIVNDFQKGDIAEGYSVSREKKESFPLTVTSAQKNPTAFYLCASRLSGPNSNQPQHFGDGTRLSIL.

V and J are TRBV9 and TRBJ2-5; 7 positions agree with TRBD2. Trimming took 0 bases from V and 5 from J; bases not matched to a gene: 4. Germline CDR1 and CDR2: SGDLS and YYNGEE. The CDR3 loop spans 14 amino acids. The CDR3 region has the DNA TGTGCCAGCAGCGTAGAGGGACTATGGGAGACCCAGTACTTC. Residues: CASSVEGLWETQYF.

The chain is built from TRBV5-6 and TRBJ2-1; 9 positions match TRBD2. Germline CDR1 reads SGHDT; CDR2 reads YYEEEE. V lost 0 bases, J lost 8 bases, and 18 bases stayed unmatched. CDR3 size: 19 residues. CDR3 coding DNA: TGTGCCAGCAGCTTGGAAGTGGCCGGCGGGAGGGCGTTGTTAGATGAGCAGTTCTTC. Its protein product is CASSLEVAGGRALLDEQFF.

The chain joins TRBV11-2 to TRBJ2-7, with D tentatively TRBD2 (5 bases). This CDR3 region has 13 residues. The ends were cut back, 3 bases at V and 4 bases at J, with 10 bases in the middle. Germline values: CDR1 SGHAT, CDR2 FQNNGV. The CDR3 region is CASSLGLAYEQYF. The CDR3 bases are TGTGCCAGCAGCTTGGGCCTAGCTTACGAGCAGTACTTC.

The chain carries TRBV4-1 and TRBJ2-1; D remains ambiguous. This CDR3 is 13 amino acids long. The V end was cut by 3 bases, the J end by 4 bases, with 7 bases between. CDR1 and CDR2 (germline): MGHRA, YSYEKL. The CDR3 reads CASSHNYYNEQFF. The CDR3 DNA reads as TGCGCCAGCAGCCACAACTATTACAATGAGCAGTTCTTC.

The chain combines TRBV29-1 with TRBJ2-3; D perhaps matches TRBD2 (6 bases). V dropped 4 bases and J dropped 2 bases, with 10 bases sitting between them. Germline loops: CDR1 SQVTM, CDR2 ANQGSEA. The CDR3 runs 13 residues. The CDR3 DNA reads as TGCAGCGTTGCTGCGGGAACCACAGATACGCAGTATTTT. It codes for CSVAAGTTDTQYF.

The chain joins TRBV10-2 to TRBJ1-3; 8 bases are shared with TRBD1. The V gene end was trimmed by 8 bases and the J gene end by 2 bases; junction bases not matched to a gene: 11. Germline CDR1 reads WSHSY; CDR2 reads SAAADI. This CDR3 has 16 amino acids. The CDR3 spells CASSKGQGSAGNTIYF. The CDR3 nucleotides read TGCGCCAGCTCAAAAGGACAGGGCAGCGCTGGAAACACCATATATTTT.

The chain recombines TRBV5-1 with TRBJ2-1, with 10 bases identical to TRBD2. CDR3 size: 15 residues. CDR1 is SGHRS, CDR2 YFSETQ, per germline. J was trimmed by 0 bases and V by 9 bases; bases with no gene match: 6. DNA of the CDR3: TGCGCCACCTCACCTAGCGGGAGCTCCTACAATGAGCAGTTCTTC. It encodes CATSPSGSSYNEQFF.

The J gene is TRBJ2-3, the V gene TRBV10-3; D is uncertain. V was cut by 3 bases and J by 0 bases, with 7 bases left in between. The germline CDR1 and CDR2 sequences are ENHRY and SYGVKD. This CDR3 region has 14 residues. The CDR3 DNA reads TGTGCCATCAGTGATGCGAGAAGCACAGATACGCAGTATTTT. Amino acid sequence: CAISDARSTDTQYF.

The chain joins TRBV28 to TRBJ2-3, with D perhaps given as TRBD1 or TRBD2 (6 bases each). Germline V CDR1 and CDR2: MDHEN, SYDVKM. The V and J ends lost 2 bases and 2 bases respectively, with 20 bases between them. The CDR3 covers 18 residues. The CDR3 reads CASSLIHGTGASTDTQYF. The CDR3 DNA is TGTGCCAGCAGTTTAATTCACGGGACGGGGGCTTCCACAGATACGCAGTATTTT.

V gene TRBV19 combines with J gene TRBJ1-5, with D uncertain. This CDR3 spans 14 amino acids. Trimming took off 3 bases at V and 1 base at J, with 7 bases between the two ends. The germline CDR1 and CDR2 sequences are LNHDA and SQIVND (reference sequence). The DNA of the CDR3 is TGTGCCAGTAGTATCCTGGGGAGCAATCAGCCCCAGCATTTT. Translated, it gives CASSILGSNQPQHF. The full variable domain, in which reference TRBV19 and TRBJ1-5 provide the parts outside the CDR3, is DGGITQSPKYLFRKEGQNVTLSCEQNLNHDAMYWYRQDPGQGLRLIYYSQIVNDFQKGDIAEGYSVSREKKESFPLTVTSAQKNPTAFYLCASSILGSNQPQHFGDGTRLSIL.

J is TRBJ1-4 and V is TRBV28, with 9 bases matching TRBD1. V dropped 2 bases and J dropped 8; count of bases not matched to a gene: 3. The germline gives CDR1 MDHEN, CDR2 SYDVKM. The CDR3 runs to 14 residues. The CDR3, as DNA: TGTGCCAGCAGTTTAGGACAGGGGAGGGAAAAACTGTTTTTT. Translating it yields CASSLGQGREKLFF.